This T cell receptor (beta chain) was captured in a study of cytomegalovirus exposure and HLA in healthy donors. Study at large: Out of about 180 million T cells, an earlier analysis found about 120 million unique TCR beta sequences in total.

60 Vbeta and 13 Jbeta primers were used in PCR. Sequenced by immunoSEQ multiplex PCR; TCRdb stores in-frame clones only, minus some. This table holds around 140,000 clones, 75% to 85% found once. General observations from the study: In vitro work confirmed that a few CMV-associated chains recognize CMV antigens. A later analysis found that most CMV-associated TCR beta chains appeared HLA-restricted.

The CDR3 covers 16 residues. Germline assignment: CDR1 SNHLY and CDR2 FYNNEI. The sample holds a few counts of this clone. Its specificity is unknown. A read error may account for a junction end that differs from germline. V is TRBV2 and J is TRBJ2-5; 10 nucleotides line up with TRBD1. The receptor was isolated from a man aged 40-49 years in good health and CMV-seronegative. The sequencing input was PBMCs. The CDR3 here is CASSLRPGQGWENQYF. CDR3 nucleotide sequence: TGTGCCAGCAGTTTACGACCGGGACAGGGGTGGGAGAACCAGTACTTC.